A single sample is the source of the 10 T cell receptor beta chains below, sequenced in a study of Ad26.COV2.S vaccination and SARS-CoV-2 variants (dated by TCRdb to the early 2020s). In light of the paper, this sample's time point label describes: individuals recovered from natural SARS-CoV-2 infection. Library prep was done by the immunoSEQ multiplex PCR assay. Entries here come from immuneACCESS through TCRdb and include only in-frame sequences with V and J called. Some clones fail to appear in such tables; in the studies checked, an unresolved V gene covers under half of the shortfall, and the cause of the remainder is unknown. This sample comprises roughly 40,000 clones, 65% to 90% of them detected only once. The ten largest clones represent over 40% of the sample. The input for sequencing was peripheral blood, taken after recovery from COVID-19. Receptors were obtained from a human donor who had recovered from COVID-19.

CDR3: CASRVNTGELFF. The CDR3 nucleotides read TGTGCCAGCAGAGTGAATACCGGGGAGCTGTTTTTT. V is TRBV6-1 and J is TRBJ2-2, with no clear D. With 6 bases removed from V and 5 bases from J, the gap between germline ends came to 7 bases. There are 12 residues in the CDR3. Germline loops: CDR1 MNHNS, CDR2 SASEGT.

The V gene is TRBV28, the J gene TRBJ1-1; 7 bases align to TRBD1. V lost 4 bases, J lost 2 bases, and 7 bases stayed unmatched. The CDR3 is made up of 15 amino acids. The germline V gene has CDR1 MDHEN and CDR2 SYDVKM. The CDR3 region is CASSSTGDSNTEAFF. The CDR3 DNA follows: TGTGCCAGCAGTTCTACAGGGGACTCCAACACTGAAGCTTTCTTT.

The V gene is TRBV5-4, the J gene TRBJ2-2, with 9 bases fitting TRBD1. With 2 bases clipped from V and 1 base from J, the junction kept 3 bases outside the gene matches. The CDR3 consists of 16 residues. In germline, CDR1 is SGHNT, CDR2 YYREEE (reference sequence). The CDR3 DNA follows: TGTGCCAGCAGCTTTTGGACAGGGGTGAACACCGGGGAGCTGTTTTTT. Its protein product is CASSFWTGVNTGELFF. The full variable domain, with the rest looked up from reference TRBV5-4 and TRBJ2-2, is ETGVTQSPTHLIKTRGQQVTLRCSSQSGHNTVSWYQQALGQGPQFIFQYYREEENGRGNFPPRFSGLQFPNYSSELNVNALELDDSALYLCASSFWTGVNTGELFFGEGSRLTVL.

J is TRBJ2-5 and V is TRBV6-6; TRBD2 agrees at 11 bases. Germline lookup yields CDR1 MNHNY and CDR2 SVGAGI (reference sequence). The CDR3 has 15 amino acids. V lost 5 bases and J lost 2; bases outside the gene matches: 4. This CDR3 is CASSPWTSGQETQYF. The CDR3 coding sequence is TGTGCCAGCAGTCCCTGGACTAGCGGGCAAGAGACCCAGTACTTC.

A few counts support this clone. The V and J genes are TRBV6-1 and TRBJ1-1, with 7 positions matching TRBD1. Germline V lookup: CDR1 MNHNS, CDR2 SASEGT. J lost 5 bases, V lost 6 bases, and 15 bases had no gene match. This CDR3 has 16 residues. CDR3 in DNA: TGTGCCAGCAGCGAAATCTCCGGGACAGAAAGTACTGAAGCTTTCTTT. Amino acids: CASSEISGTESTEAFF.

This clone showed up just a few times. Compared with germline, one end of the junction differs, possibly owing to a read error. V usage is TRBV2 and J usage is TRBJ1-2; 7 nucleotides match TRBD1. This CDR3 spans 12 amino acids. Germline values: CDR1 SNHLY, CDR2 FYNNEI. This CDR3 reads CASSEALTDRTF. The CDR3 coding sequence is TGTGCCAGCAGTGAAGCGTTAACGGACAGGACTTTC.

This clone was seen a few times. V is TRBV5-8 and J is TRBJ1-6; a possible D gene is TRBD1 (5 bases). The V end lost 4 bases, the J end lost 9 bases, and 8 bases lay between the germline ends. Germline assignment: CDR1 SGHTS and CDR2 YDEGEE. This CDR3 spans 12 amino acids. In nucleotides, the CDR3 is TGTGCCAGCAGCGGGGACGCTTCACCCCTCCACTTT. Its translation is CASSGDASPLHF.

This chain connects TRBV5-1 to TRBJ1-1; D perhaps matches TRBD1 (6 bases). Germline CDR1 reads SGHRS; CDR2 reads YFSETQ. This CDR3 is 14 amino acids long. V was cut by 5 bases and J by 2 bases, with 13 bases left in between. The CDR3 loop reads CASSKQGTNTEAFF. CDR3 DNA: TGCGCCAGCAGTAAACAGGGTACCAACACTGAAGCTTTCTTT.

This clone was recorded only once. The chain joins TRBV19 to TRBJ1-5; 7 nucleotides agree with TRBD1. Germline V gives CDR1 LNHDA, CDR2 SQIVND (reference sequence). The CDR3 runs to 16 residues. V shed 7 bases, J shed 6 bases, and the junction held 15 bases outside the gene matches. The CDR3 here is CASIPEGGRDSQPQHF. DNA of the CDR3: TGTGCCAGTATCCCAGAAGGGGGCAGGGATAGTCAGCCCCAGCATTTT.

This rearrangement joins TRBV5-1 to TRBJ1-1; the D gene is possibly TRBD1 (6 bases). The germline V gene encodes CDR1 SGHRS and CDR2 YFSETQ. V was cut by 4 bases and J by 3 bases, with 16 bases left in between. This CDR3 has 15 residues. The CDR3: CASSVTVRGDTEAFF. In nucleotides, the CDR3 is TGCGCCAGCAGCGTGACGGTGAGGGGGGACACTGAAGCTTTCTTT.